One and the same sample provided the 21 T cell receptor beta chains below, sequenced in a study of T cell changes during pregnancy in multiple sclerosis (dated by TCRdb to the late 2010s). Library method: the immunoSEQ multiplex PCR assay. The immuneACCESS repertoire file appears here via TCRdb, limited to in-frame rearrangements. These files lack a portion of the clones; in checked studies, under half of the deficit traces to unresolved V genes, and the cause of the others is not known. The sample table contains around 48,000 clones; only one count was recorded for around 94% of them. The ten largest clones capture 0.67% of the sample. This sample comprised CD4+ T cells from peripheral blood mononuclear cells, obtained in the third trimester of pregnancy. The origin of the receptors is a female donor with multiple sclerosis, enrolled in a pregnancy study.

V and J are TRBV2 and TRBJ1-1; TRBD1 is a possible D gene (6 bases). V gave up 1 base and J gave up 0 bases, with 6 bases separating them. This CDR3 contains 14 residues. Germline CDR1 reads SNHLY; CDR2 reads FYNNEI. This chain's CDR3 is CASSEGDMNTEAFF. CDR3 coding DNA: TGTGCCAGCAGTGAAGGGGACATGAACACTGAAGCTTTCTTT. Based on the CDR3 plus reference TRBV2 and TRBJ1-1, the full variable domain is EPEVTQTPSHQVTQMGQEVILRCVPISNHLYFYWYRQILGQKVEFLVSFYNNEISEKSEIFDDQFSVERPDGSNFTLKIRSTKLEDSAMYFCASSEGDMNTEAFFGQGTRLTVV.

V gene TRBV28 combines with J gene TRBJ2-7; D is undetermined. Per the germline V gene, CDR1 is MDHEN and CDR2 is SYDVKM. The CDR3 is made up of 11 amino acids. V shed 2 bases and J shed 3 bases, with 2 bases lying between them. CDR3 DNA: TGTGCCAGCAGTTTACGCTACGAGCAGTACTTC. Protein: CASSLRYEQYF.

This clone was seen once. The CDR3 DNA follows: TGTGCCAGTAGTAGTCCGGGAGGCAGCTCCTACAATGAGCAGTTCTTC. Amino acid sequence: CASSSPGGSSYNEQFF. J is TRBJ2-1 and V is TRBV19; 7 bases agree with TRBD2. This CDR3 comprises 16 residues. The germline CDR1 and CDR2 sequences are LNHDA and SQIVND (reference sequence). V was pared by 4 bases and J by 0 bases, with 6 bases of the junction left unmatched. Based on the CDR3 plus reference TRBV19 and TRBJ2-1, the full variable domain is DGGITQSPKYLFRKEGQNVTLSCEQNLNHDAMYWYRQDPGQGLRLIYYSQIVNDFQKGDIAEGYSVSREKKESFPLTVTSAQKNPTAFYLCASSSPGGSSYNEQFFGPGTRLTVL.

Here the CDR3 reads CASSPTGTAGEKLFF. The CDR3 nucleotides read TGCGCCAGCAGCCCCACCGGGACAGCCGGAGAAAAACTGTTTTTT. The chain is built from TRBV5-1 and TRBJ1-4; 7 bases align to TRBD1. In germline, CDR1 is SGHRS, CDR2 YFSETQ. The length of the CDR3 is 15 residues. Trimming cost V 4 bases and J 8 bases; bases outside gene matches: 11. Using reference TRBV5-1 and TRBJ1-4 for the parts outside the CDR3, the full variable domain is KAGVTQTPRYLIKTRGQQVTLSCSPISGHRSVSWYQQTPGQGLQFLFEYFSETQRNKGNFPGRFSGRQFSNSRSEMNVSTLELGDSALYLCASSPTGTAGEKLFFGSGTQLSVL.

The chain is built from TRBV28 and TRBJ2-1; 9 bases fit TRBD2. CDR3 length: 16 residues. The V gene end was trimmed by 7 bases and the J gene end by 8 bases; junction bases not matched to a gene: 15. Germline V gives CDR1 MDHEN, CDR2 SYDVKM. CDR3 residues: CASTLPTGTSYHEQFF. The DNA for the CDR3 is TGTGCCAGCACCCTACCCACCGGGACTAGCTATCATGAGCAGTTCTTC.

V and J are TRBV25-1 and TRBJ1-6, with 9 bases fitting TRBD1. In germline, CDR1 is MGHDK, CDR2 SYGVNS. V lost 3 bases and J lost 8; bases outside the gene matches: 5. This CDR3 region has 15 residues. The CDR3 bases are TGTGCCAGCAGTGATTGGACAGGGGATTATTCACCCCTCCACTTT. It yields the protein CASSDWTGDYSPLHF.

The chain uses TRBV7-8 and TRBJ2-5; no definite D call. V gave up 1 base and J gave up 3 bases, with 6 bases separating them. The CDR3 runs to 13 residues. Per the germline V gene, CDR1 is SGHVS and CDR2 is FQNEAQ. This CDR3 is CASSLVQEETQYF. The CDR3 DNA reads as TGTGCCAGCAGCTTAGTTCAGGAAGAGACCCAGTACTTC.

This clone was counted once. CDR3 protein: CASSLITVGYTF. The CDR3 coding sequence is TGTGCCAGCAGTTTAATTACAGTTGGCTACACCTTC. The chain is built from TRBV28 and TRBJ1-2, with D hard to call. With 2 bases removed from V and 7 bases from J, the gap between germline ends came to 8 bases. CDR1 is MDHEN and CDR2 is SYDVKM in the germline V gene. This CDR3 contains 12 residues.

The chain joins TRBV5-4 to TRBJ1-1; tentative D call: TRBD1 (5 bases). Germline V gene lookup returns CDR1 SGHNT and CDR2 YYREEE (reference sequence). Trimming left V 5 bases short and J 6 bases short, with 11 bases between. CDR3 length: 12 residues. CDR3 in DNA: TGTGCCAGCAGGGCGGGGGAACCTGAAGCTTTCTTT. This gives the protein CASRAGEPEAFF.

The V gene is TRBV5-1, the J gene TRBJ2-2, with TRBD2 matching over 10 bases. The CDR3 loop spans 13 amino acids. CDR1 and CDR2 from the germline V gene are SGHRS and YFSETQ. The V gene end was trimmed by 9 bases and the J gene end by 4 bases; junction bases not matched to a gene: 3. The CDR3 region has the DNA TGCGCCACCCGGACTAGCGGCACCGGGGAGCTGTTTTTT. Its translation is CATRTSGTGELFF.

The rearrangement links TRBV27 to TRBJ2-5; 16 bases map to TRBD2. Trimming at V came to 4 bases and at J to 5 bases, leaving 10 bases not matched to a gene. Germline CDR1 reads MNHEY; CDR2 reads SMNVEV (reference sequence). CDR3 length: 18 amino acids. As DNA, the CDR3 is TGTGCCAGCAGTTCCCTACCGGGACTAGCGGGAGGGCCGGAGACCCAGTACTTC. Residues: CASSSLPGLAGGPETQYF.

The chain combines TRBV28 with TRBJ2-7; tentatively, D is TRBD1 (5 bases). The CDR3 consists of 15 residues. The ends were cut back, 4 bases at V and 3 bases at J, with 16 bases in the middle. CDR1 MDHEN and CDR2 SYDVKM come from the germline V gene. In DNA, the CDR3 is TGTGCCAGCAGTTCCACAGGTTACCGAGGCTACGAGCAGTACTTC. Its protein product is CASSSTGYRGYEQYF.

The chain has TRBV6-1 and TRBJ2-1, with 8 bases aligning to TRBD2. The CDR3 covers 12 residues. In germline, CDR1 is MNHNS, CDR2 SASEGT. Losses at the gene ends were 0 bases for V and 15 bases for J; bases not matched to a gene: 4. The CDR3 bases are TGTGCCAGCAGTGAAGCGCGGGGGGCGCGGTTCTTC. Amino acid sequence: CASSEARGARFF.

Here the CDR3 reads CASRTENEQFF. The CDR3 coding sequence is TGTGCCAGTAGGACAGAAAATGAGCAGTTCTTC. The J gene is TRBJ2-1, the V gene TRBV19, with D possibly TRBD1 on 5 matching bases. V lost 6 bases and J 7 bases, leaving 7 bases between the germline ends. The germline V gene encodes CDR1 LNHDA and CDR2 SQIVND (reference sequence). The CDR3 loop spans 11 amino acids. Full variable domain (rest looked up from reference TRBV19 and TRBJ2-1): DGGITQSPKYLFRKEGQNVTLSCEQNLNHDAMYWYRQDPGQGLRLIYYSQIVNDFQKGDIAEGYSVSREKKESFPLTVTSAQKNPTAFYLCASRTENEQFFGPGTRLTVL.

The chain links TRBV5-4 to TRBJ2-7; 7 bases fit TRBD1. The CDR3 extends over 15 amino acids. CDR1 and CDR2 (germline): SGHNT, YYREEE (reference sequence). Trimming at V came to 4 bases and at J to 3 bases, leaving 10 bases not matched to a gene. The CDR3 spells CASSPGLGQLYEQYF. DNA of the CDR3: TGTGCCAGCAGCCCCGGTCTGGGACAGCTCTACGAGCAGTACTTC.

The chain joins TRBV2 to TRBJ1-4; TRBD1 matches 7 bases. Trimming at V came to 7 bases and at J to 4 bases, leaving 6 bases not matched to a gene. Germline assignment: CDR1 SNHLY and CDR2 FYNNEI. The CDR3 covers 14 residues. DNA of the CDR3: TGTGCCAGCAACGAACAGGGGATTAATGAAAAACTGTTTTTT. It is translated as CASNEQGINEKLFF.

The chain carries TRBV10-3 and TRBJ2-2; 11 bases are a match to TRBD1. The CDR3 is 15 residues long. The germline CDR1 and CDR2 sequences are ENHRY and SYGVKD. The J segment lost 3 bases and the V segment lost 6 bases, leaving 3 bases of the junction unmatched. CDR3 nucleotides: TGTGCCATCAGCGGGGGACAGGGGGACACCGGGGAGCTGTTTTTT. Protein sequence: CAISGGQGDTGELFF.

The rearrangement links TRBV9 to TRBJ2-7; 9 bases fit TRBD2. Trimming removed 4 bases from V and 2 bases from J; junction bases left unmatched: 7. Germline CDR1 is SGDLS and CDR2 is YYNGEE. The CDR3 is made up of 15 amino acids. The CDR3 reads CASSLGTSSTYEQYF. The DNA for the CDR3 is TGTGCCAGCAGCTTGGGGACTAGCTCCACCTACGAGCAGTACTTC.

The chain is built from TRBV4-2 and TRBJ1-1; D is uncertain. Germline lookup yields CDR1 LGHNA and CDR2 YNFKEQ. V was shortened by 0 bases and J by 6 bases, with 14 bases between the two germline ends. The CDR3 length is 15 residues. The CDR3 loop reads CASSQDMFGFAEAFF. CDR3 in DNA: TGTGCCAGCAGCCAAGATATGTTCGGGTTCGCTGAAGCTTTCTTT.

This clone was seen once. The rearrangement uses TRBV28 and TRBJ2-3; TRBD2 aligns across 7 bases. The CDR3 runs 16 residues. Trimming at V came to 2 bases and at J to 2 bases, leaving 7 bases not matched to a gene. CDR1 and CDR2 from the germline V gene are MDHEN and SYDVKM. CDR3 DNA sequence: TGTGCCAGCAGTTTACCGGGACTAACGAACACAGATACGCAGTATTTT. Translation: CASSLPGLTNTDTQYF.

The V gene is TRBV29-1, the J gene TRBJ1-5; 7 nucleotides align to TRBD1. After removal of 7 bases from V and 5 bases from J, the junction contained 8 bases not matched to a gene. The CDR3 covers 13 residues. The germline CDR1 and CDR2 sequences are SQVTM and ANQGSEA. The DNA for the CDR3 is TGCAGCGCCTCGACAGGGCTTCATCAGCCCCAGCATTTT. Translating gives CSASTGLHQPQHF.